This entry lists 11 T cell receptor beta chains sequenced from one sample in a study of pediatric ulcerative colitis. The rectum was sampled with one to two pinch biopsies at colonoscopy. The assay was immunoSEQ multiplex PCR, and TCRdb's table has in-frame clones only and misses some. The sample includes about 36,000 clones, around 73% of them seen just once. The material sequenced was gut tissue. Receptors were obtained from a boy aged 5-17 years with moderate ulcerative colitis.

This rearrangement joins TRBV10-3 to TRBJ1-2; D remains ambiguous. This CDR3 is built from 14 residues. CDR1 and CDR2 (germline): ENHRY, SYGVKD. Trimming pared 0 bases from V and 3 bases from J, leaving 8 bases between. CDR3 amino acids: CAISESRADYGYTF. The CDR3 DNA reads as TGTGCCATCAGTGAGTCCCGGGCCGACTATGGCTACACCTTC.

The genes are TRBV25-1 and TRBJ2-1; D is ambiguous. The ends were cut back, 4 bases at V and 8 bases at J, with 12 bases in the middle. Germline assignment: CDR1 MGHDK and CDR2 SYGVNS. There are 13 residues in the CDR3. The CDR3 coding sequence is TGTGCCAGCAGTGCCCCCCCGCGCCATGAGCAGTTCTTC. This sequence encodes CASSAPPRHEQFF. The full variable domain, with the rest looked up from reference TRBV25-1 and TRBJ2-1, is EADIYQTPRYLVIGTGKKITLECSQTMGHDKMYWYQQDPGMELHLIHYSYGVNSTEKGDLSSESTVSRIRTEHFPLTLESARPSHTSQYLCASSAPPRHEQFFGPGTRLTVL.

The genes are TRBV2 and TRBJ1-5; D gene unclear. The V end lost 4 bases, the J end lost 7 bases, and 14 bases lay between the germline ends. The V gene's germline CDR1 is SNHLY and CDR2 FYNNEI. This CDR3 is 14 amino acids long. In DNA form, the CDR3 reads TGTGCCAGCAGTGGATTGGCGGGCTACCAGCCCCAGCATTTT. Its protein product is CASSGLAGYQPQHF.

The rearrangement links TRBV28 to TRBJ1-1; maybe TRBD1 (6 bases). Looked up from germline, CDR1 is MDHEN and CDR2 is SYDVKM. V was trimmed by 3 bases and J by 8 bases, leaving 13 bases between them. The CDR3 length is 13 residues. The CDR3 here is CASSFPGGAEAFF. CDR3 DNA sequence: TGTGCCAGCAGTTTCCCCGGGGGGGCGGAAGCTTTCTTT. Supplemented by reference TRBV28 and TRBJ1-1, the full variable domain reads DVKVTQSSRYLVKRTGEKVFLECVQDMDHENMFWYRQDPGLGLRLIYFSYDVKMKEKGDIPEGYSVSREKKERFSLILESASTNQTSMYLCASSFPGGAEAFFGQGTRLTVV.

This clone was counted a few times. The chain uses TRBV7-9 and TRBJ1-1, with 8 nucleotides matching TRBD1. V lost 2 bases to trimming and J lost 11 bases; unmatched junction nucleotides: 7. This CDR3 contains 13 residues. CDR1 is SEHNR and CDR2 is FQNEAQ in the germline V gene (reference sequence). CDR3 sequence: CASSLLNQGAAFF. In nucleotides, the CDR3 is TGTGCCAGCAGCTTACTTAATCAGGGGGCGGCTTTCTTT. Drawing the rest from reference TRBV7-9 and TRBJ1-1, the complete variable domain is DTGVSQNPRHKITKRGQNVTFRCDPISEHNRLYWYRQTLGQGPEFLTYFQNEAQLEKSRLLSDRFSAERPKGSFSTLEIQRTEQGDSAMYLCASSLLNQGAAFFGQGTRLTVV.

In its sample, this clone was seen a few times. The chain employs TRBV7-3 and TRBJ2-3, with D perhaps matching TRBD2 (6 bases). This CDR3 has 15 amino acids. V was cut by 3 bases and J by 0 bases, with 10 bases left in between. Germline loops: CDR1 SGHTA, CDR2 FQGTGA. DNA of the CDR3: TGTGCCAGCAGCTTGGACGGGACTAGCACAGATACGCAGTATTTT. The encoded protein is CASSLDGTSTDTQYF.

The chain employs TRBV30 and TRBJ2-1; D ambiguous. CDR1 is GTSNPN, CDR2 SVGIG, per germline (reference sequence). V was trimmed by 5 bases and J by 9 bases, leaving 8 bases between them. The CDR3 is made up of 10 amino acids. Written as DNA, the CDR3 is TGTGCCTGGGAAGTGGTTGAGCAGTTCTTC. Amino acid sequence: CAWEVVEQFF.

Comment on this clone: Other nucleotide sequences from this sample produce the same CDR3. This chain uses TRBV11-2 with TRBJ2-1; D is ambiguous. This CDR3 comprises 14 residues. Trimming pared 1 base from V and 2 bases from J, leaving 6 bases between. The V gene's germline CDR1 is SGHAT and CDR2 FQNNGV. CDR3 amino acids: CASSLGGTYNEQFF. In nucleotides, the CDR3 is TGTGCCAGCAGCTTAGGGGGTACCTACAATGAGCAGTTCTTC.

Note on this clone: The germline gene is not matched at one end of the junction; a read error may be the cause. V is TRBV9 and J is TRBJ1-5; no clear D gene. This CDR3 has 13 amino acids. Germline V gene data show CDR1 as SGDLS and CDR2 as YYNGEE. The CDR3 DNA sequence: TGTGCCAGCAGCGTAGACTGGGATCAACCCCAGCATTTT. Translating gives CASSVDWDQPQHF.

The chain links TRBV7-3 to TRBJ2-3; the match to TRBD2 covers 7 bases. V shed 5 bases, J shed 7 bases, and the junction held 9 bases outside the gene matches. The CDR3 consists of 14 residues. The germline V gene encodes CDR1 SGHTA and CDR2 FQGTGA. Here the CDR3 DNA reads TGTGCCAGCAGCCCCACCGCGGGGGAGTATACGCAGTATTTT. Its protein product is CASSPTAGEYTQYF.

This rearrangement joins TRBV5-4 to TRBJ2-3, with D tentatively TRBD1 (6 bases). Trimming shortened V by 4 bases and J by 3 bases, and 15 bases separated the two germline ends. Germline V gene lookup returns CDR1 SGHNT and CDR2 YYREEE (reference sequence). The CDR3 is 15 residues long. CDR3 in amino acids: CASSTKSQGTDTQYF. Here the CDR3 DNA reads TGTGCCAGCAGCACCAAGTCACAGGGTACAGATACGCAGTATTTT.